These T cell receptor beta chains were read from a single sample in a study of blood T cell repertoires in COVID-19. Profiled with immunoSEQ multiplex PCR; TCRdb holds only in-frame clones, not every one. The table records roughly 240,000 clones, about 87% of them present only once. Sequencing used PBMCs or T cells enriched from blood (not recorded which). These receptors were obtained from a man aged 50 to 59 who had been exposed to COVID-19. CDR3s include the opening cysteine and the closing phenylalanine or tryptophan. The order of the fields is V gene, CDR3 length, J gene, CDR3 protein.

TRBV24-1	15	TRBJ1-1	CATSDSGTGNTEAFF
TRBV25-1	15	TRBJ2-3	CASSELDREADTQYF
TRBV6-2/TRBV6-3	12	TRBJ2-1	CASSPQGIEQFF
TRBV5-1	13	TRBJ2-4	CASSLESRSIQYF
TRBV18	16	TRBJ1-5	CASSEGTGGVGQPQHF
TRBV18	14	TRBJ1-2	CASSPSGVNYGYTF
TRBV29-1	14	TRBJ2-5	CSVLDRGGQETQYF
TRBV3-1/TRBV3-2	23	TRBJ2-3	CASSQDQGGTSGRLGEITDTQYF
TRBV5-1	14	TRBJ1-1	CASSSQGGGTEAFF
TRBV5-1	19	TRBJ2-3	CASSARQGWVVLSTDTQYF
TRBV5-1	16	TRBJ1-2	CASSDGTAMSIYGYTF
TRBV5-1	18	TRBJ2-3	CASSASPSGEVGTDTQYF
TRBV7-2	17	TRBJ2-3	CASSRLGGGLSTDTQYF
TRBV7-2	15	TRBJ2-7	CASSLQDSPYYEQYF
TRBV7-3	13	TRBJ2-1	CASSLQRGGEQFF
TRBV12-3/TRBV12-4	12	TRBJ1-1	CASRLYNTEAFF
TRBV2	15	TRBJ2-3	CASSEGGRGTDTQYF